Included here is one TCR beta chain sequence, with context. CDR3 length: 13 residues. Germline V gene lookup returns CDR1 SGHVS and CDR2 FQNEAQ. The ends were cut back, 1 base at V and 11 bases at J, with 14 bases in the middle. Participants' reported clinical history set cohort assignment. Donors in Cohort 3 who had recovered were those with two negative PCRs, healthcare professional clearance, or resolution of their symptoms. The data were produced by immunoSEQ multiplex PCR, yet TCRdb's version contains in-frame clones alone and is incomplete. The repertoire holds about 200,000 clones, with roughly 87% as singletons. This specimen comes from a study of blood T cell repertoires in COVID-19.

The sample consisted of PBMCs or T cells enriched from blood (not recorded which). The receptor comes from a woman in her thirties who had recovered from COVID-19. The V and J genes are TRBV7-8 and TRBJ1-1; D ambiguous. The chain's CDR3 is CASSLGAAVHAFF. The CDR3, as DNA: TGTGCCAGCAGCTTAGGGGCCGCAGTTCACGCTTTCTTT.